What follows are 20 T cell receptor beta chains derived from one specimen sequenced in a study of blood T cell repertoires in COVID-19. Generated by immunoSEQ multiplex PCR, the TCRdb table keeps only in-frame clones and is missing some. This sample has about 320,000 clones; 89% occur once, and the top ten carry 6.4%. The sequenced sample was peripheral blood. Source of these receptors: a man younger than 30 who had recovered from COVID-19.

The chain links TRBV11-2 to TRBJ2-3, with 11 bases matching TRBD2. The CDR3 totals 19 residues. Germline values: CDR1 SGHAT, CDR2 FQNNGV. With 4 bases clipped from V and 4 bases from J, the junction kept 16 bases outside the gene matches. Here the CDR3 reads CASSSLAASGRMAPDTQYF. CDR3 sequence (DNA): TGTGCCAGCAGCTCCCTCGCGGCTAGCGGGAGGATGGCCCCAGATACGCAGTATTTT.

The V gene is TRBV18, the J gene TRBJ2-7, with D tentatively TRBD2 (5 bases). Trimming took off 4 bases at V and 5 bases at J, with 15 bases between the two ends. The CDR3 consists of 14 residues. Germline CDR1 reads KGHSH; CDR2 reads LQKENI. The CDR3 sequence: CASSRREGIHEQYF. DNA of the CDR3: TGTGCCAGCTCACGACGGGAAGGGATCCACGAGCAGTACTTC. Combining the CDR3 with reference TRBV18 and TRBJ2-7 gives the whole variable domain NAGVMQNPRHLVRRRGQEARLRCSPMKGHSHVYWYRQLPEEGLKFMVYLQKENIIDESGMPKERFSAEFPKEGPSILRIQQVVRGDSAAYFCASSRREGIHEQYFGPGTRLTVT.

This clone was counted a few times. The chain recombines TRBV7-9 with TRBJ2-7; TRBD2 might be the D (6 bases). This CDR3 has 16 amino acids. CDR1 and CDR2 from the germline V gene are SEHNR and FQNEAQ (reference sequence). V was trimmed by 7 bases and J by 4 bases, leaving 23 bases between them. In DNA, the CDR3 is TGTGCCAGCAACTCCCGTTTAGCGGAGGGAGATTACGAGCAGTACTTC. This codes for CASNSRLAEGDYEQYF.

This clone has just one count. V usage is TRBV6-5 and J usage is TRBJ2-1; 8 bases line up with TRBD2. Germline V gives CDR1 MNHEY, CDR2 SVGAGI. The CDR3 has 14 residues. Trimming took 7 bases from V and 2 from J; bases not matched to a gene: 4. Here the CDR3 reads CASKREGPYNEQFF. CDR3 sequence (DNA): TGTGCCAGCAAACGGGAGGGCCCCTACAATGAGCAGTTCTTC.

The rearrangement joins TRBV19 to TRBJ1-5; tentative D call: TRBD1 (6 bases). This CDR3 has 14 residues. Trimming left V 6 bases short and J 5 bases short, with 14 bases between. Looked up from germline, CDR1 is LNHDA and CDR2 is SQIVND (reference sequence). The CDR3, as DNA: TGTGCCAGTAGAATCGGGACACGGGATCAGCCCCAGCATTTT. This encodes CASRIGTRDQPQHF.

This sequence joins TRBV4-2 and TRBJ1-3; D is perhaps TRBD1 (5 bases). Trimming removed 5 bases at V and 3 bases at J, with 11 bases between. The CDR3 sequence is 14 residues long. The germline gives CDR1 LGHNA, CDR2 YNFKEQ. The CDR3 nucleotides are TGTGCCAGCAGCGCCGGGGGTGATGGAAACACCATATATTTT. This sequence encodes CASSAGGDGNTIYF.

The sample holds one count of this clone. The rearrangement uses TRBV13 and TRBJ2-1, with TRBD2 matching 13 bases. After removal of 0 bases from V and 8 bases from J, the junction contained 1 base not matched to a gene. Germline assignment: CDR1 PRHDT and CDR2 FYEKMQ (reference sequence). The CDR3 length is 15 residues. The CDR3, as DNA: TGTGCCAGCAGCTTAGGACTAGCGGGAGGGTATGAGCAGTTCTTC. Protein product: CASSLGLAGGYEQFF.

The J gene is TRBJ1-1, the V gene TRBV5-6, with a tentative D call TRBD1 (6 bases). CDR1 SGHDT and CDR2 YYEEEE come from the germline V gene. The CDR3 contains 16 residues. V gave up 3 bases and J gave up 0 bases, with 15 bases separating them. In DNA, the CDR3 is TGTGCCAGCAGCTGGGGAGGGGGTGGATTGAACACTGAAGCTTTCTTT. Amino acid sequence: CASSWGGGGLNTEAFF.

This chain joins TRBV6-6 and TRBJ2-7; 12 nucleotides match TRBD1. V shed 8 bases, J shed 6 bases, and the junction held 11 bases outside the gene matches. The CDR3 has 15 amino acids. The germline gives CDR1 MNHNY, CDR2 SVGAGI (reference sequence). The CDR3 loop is CASGPSGTGGCEQYF. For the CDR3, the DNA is TGTGCCAGCGGACCCTCCGGGACAGGGGGCTGCGAGCAGTACTTC.

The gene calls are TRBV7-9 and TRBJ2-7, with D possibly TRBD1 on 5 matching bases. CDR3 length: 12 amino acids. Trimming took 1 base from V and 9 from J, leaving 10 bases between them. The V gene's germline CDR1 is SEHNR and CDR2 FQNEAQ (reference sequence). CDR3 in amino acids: CASSLGDRGQYF. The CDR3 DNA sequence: TGTGCCAGCAGCTTAGGGGATAGGGGGCAGTACTTC.

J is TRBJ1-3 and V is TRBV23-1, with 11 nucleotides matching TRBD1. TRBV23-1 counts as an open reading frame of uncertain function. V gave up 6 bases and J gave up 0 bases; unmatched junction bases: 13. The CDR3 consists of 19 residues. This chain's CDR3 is CASRDPGQGVESSGNTIYF. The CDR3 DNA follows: TGCGCCAGCAGGGACCCGGGACAGGGGGTAGAAAGCTCTGGAAACACCATATATTTT.

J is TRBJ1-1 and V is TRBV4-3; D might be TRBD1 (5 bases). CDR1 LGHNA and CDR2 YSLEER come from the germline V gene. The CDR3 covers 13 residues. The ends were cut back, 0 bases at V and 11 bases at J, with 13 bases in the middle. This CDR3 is CASSQDQRSGAFF. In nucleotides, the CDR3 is TGCGCCAGCAGCCAAGATCAACGTTCAGGGGCTTTCTTT.

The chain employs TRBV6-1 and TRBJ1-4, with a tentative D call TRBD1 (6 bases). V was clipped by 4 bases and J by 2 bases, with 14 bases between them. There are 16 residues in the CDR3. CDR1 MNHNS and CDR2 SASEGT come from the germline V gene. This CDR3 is CASSVIGGATNEKLFF. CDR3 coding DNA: TGTGCCAGCAGTGTAATAGGGGGGGCGACTAATGAAAAACTGTTTTTT.

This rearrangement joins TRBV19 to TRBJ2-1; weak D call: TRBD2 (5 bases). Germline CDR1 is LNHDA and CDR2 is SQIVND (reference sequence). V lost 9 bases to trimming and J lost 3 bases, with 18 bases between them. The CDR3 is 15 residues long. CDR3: CASAVGIANYNEQFF. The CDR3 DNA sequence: TGTGCCAGCGCAGTAGGCATAGCGAACTACAATGAGCAGTTCTTC. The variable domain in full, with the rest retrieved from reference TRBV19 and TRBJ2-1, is DGGITQSPKYLFRKEGQNVTLSCEQNLNHDAMYWYRQDPGQGLRLIYYSQIVNDFQKGDIAEGYSVSREKKESFPLTVTSAQKNPTAFYLCASAVGIANYNEQFFGPGTRLTVL.

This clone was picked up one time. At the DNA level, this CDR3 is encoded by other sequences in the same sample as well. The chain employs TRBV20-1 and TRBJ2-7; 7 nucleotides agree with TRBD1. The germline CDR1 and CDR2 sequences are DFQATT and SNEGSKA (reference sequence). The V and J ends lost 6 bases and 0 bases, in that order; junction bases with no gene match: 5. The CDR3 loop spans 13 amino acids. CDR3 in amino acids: CSASRDSSYEQYF. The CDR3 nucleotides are TGCAGTGCCAGTCGGGACAGCTCCTACGAGCAGTACTTC.

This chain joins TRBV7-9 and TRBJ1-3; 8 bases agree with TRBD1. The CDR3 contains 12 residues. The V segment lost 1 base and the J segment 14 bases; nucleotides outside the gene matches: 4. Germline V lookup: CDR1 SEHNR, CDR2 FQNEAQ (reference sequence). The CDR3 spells CASSLGDRNLYF. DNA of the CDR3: TGTGCCAGCAGCTTAGGGGACAGGAACTTATATTTT.

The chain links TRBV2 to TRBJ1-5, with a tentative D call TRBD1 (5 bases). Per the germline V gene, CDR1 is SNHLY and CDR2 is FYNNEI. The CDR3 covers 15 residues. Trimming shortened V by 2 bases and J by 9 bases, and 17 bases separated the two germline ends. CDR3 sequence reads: CASSEMGGRQRPQHF. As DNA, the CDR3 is TGTGCCAGCAGTGAAATGGGTGGCCGACAGCGGCCCCAGCATTTT.

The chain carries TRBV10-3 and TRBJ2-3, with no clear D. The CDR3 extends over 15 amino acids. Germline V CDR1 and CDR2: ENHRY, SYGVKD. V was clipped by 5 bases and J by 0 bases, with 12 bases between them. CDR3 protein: CAISRERSSTDTQYF. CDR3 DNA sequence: TGTGCCATCAGTCGAGAGAGGTCTAGCACAGATACGCAGTATTTT.

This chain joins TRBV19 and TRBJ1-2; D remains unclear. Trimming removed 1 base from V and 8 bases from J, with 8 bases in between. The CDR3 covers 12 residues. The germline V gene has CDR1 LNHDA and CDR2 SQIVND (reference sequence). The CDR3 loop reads CASSIGAQGYTF. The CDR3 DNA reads TGTGCCAGTAGTATAGGGGCACAAGGCTACACCTTC.

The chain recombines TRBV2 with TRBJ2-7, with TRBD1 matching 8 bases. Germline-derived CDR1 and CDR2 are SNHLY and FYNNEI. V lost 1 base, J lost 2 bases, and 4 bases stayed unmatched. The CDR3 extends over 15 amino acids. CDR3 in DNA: TGTGCCAGCAGTGAAGACGGACAGGGCCCCTACGAGCAGTACTTC. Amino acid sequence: CASSEDGQGPYEQYF.